The 28 T cell receptor beta chains listed next were all sequenced from one sample in a study of blood T cells in healthy people across ages. Together with a sample-barcoded 5' primer, a J-beta primer mix was included in a second PCR lasting roughly 6 to 12 cycles. TCRdb reprocessed the 5' RACE reads via MiXCR and lists one record per CDR3 protein. The sample comprises 800,000 or so distinct CDR3 sequences, around 62% of which are singletons, and around a quarter rests with the top ten. Source material: blood. These receptors all come from a man aged 25-45 years in good health.

This chain connects TRBV29-1 to TRBJ1-2, with a tentative D call TRBD1 (5 bases). V was cut by 4 bases and J by 8 bases, with 26 bases left in between. CDR1 is SQVTM and CDR2 is ANQGSEA in the germline V gene. The CDR3 extends over 16 amino acids. In nucleotides, the CDR3 is TGCAGCGTTGCGAGGGAGGGGACGGACAAGCCTTGGGGCTACACCTTC. Encoded protein: CSVAREGTDKPWGYTF.

This chain connects TRBV5-5 to TRBJ2-5; possible D gene TRBD1, 6 bases. V was trimmed by 6 bases and J by 5 bases, leaving 26 bases between them. The CDR3 is 17 amino acids. Per the germline V gene, CDR1 is SGHKS and CDR2 is YYEKEE (reference sequence). The CDR3 DNA follows: TGTGCCAGCATTCTGACAGGAATACTTATTGGTGCGGAGACCCAGTACTTC. This gives the protein CASILTGILIGAETQYF.

This clonotype was seen a few times. This rearrangement joins TRBV12-3 or TRBV12-4 to TRBJ2-1, with 9 bases matching TRBD2. TRBJ2-7 matches the DNA end more closely, so the J call is doubtful. This CDR3 comprises 15 residues. CDR3 coding DNA: TGTGCCAGCAGCCGGAGCGGGGGGCGCTACAATGAGCAGTACTTC. Protein: CASSRSGGRYNEQYF.

This rearrangement joins TRBV9 to TRBJ2-3; 8 nucleotides match TRBD2. This CDR3 has 14 residues. V dropped 0 bases and J dropped 5; count of bases not matched to a gene: 2. Germline values: CDR1 SGDLS, CDR2 YYNGEE. In DNA form, the CDR3 reads TGTGCCAGCAGCGTAGGCGGGGGGCAAGATACGCAGTATTTT. Its protein product is CASSVGGGQDTQYF.

The V call is TRBV7-2, the J call TRBJ1-1; D is uncertain. The CDR3 has 14 residues. Trimming took off 5 bases at V and 6 bases at J, with 16 bases between the two ends. CDR1 and CDR2 from the germline V gene are SGHTA and FQGNSA. Here the CDR3 DNA reads TGTGCCAGCAGCCAAGATTGGATGGACGCTGAAGCTTTCTTT. Translating gives CASSQDWMDAEAFF.

The sample holds one count of this clonotype. Germline and junction disagree at one end, which may indicate a read error. The chain has TRBV7-9 and TRBJ2-2; a weak D match, TRBD1 (6 bases). This CDR3 spans 17 amino acids. Germline V gene lookup returns CDR1 SEHNR and CDR2 FQNEAQ (reference sequence). CDR3 loop: CASSSIRTASYTGELFF. The CDR3 DNA reads as TGTGCCAGCAGCTCTATTCGGACAGCGAGTTACACCGGAGAGCTGTTTTTT.

This clonotype was detected once. V and J are TRBV9 and TRBJ2-1; perhaps TRBD1 as D (6 bases). Germline V lookup: CDR1 SGDLS, CDR2 YYNGEE. This CDR3 is built from 14 residues. Trimming shortened V by 2 bases and J by 7 bases, and 13 bases separated the two germline ends. The CDR3 bases are TGTGCCAGCAGCGTCCGGAGGACAGTTAATGAGCAGTTCTTC. It translates to CASSVRRTVNEQFF.

J is TRBJ2-7 and V is TRBV2, with 10 bases lining up with TRBD1. Germline CDR1 SNHLY, CDR2 FYNNEI. The CDR3 spans 13 residues. The trim removed 7 bases at V and 2 bases at J, leaving 2 bases unmatched. CDR3 coding DNA: TGTGCCAGCAAGGGGACAGGGGCCTACGAGCAGTACTTC. Its translation is CASKGTGAYEQYF.

V usage is TRBV7-9 and J usage is TRBJ2-6; unclear D gene. This CDR3 has 19 amino acids. Germline V gene sequence: CDR1 SEHNR, CDR2 FQNEAQ (reference sequence). V dropped 0 bases and J dropped 0 bases, with 15 bases sitting between them. The chain's CDR3 is CASSLASGNPLSGANVLTF. Written as DNA, the CDR3 is TGTGCCAGCAGCTTAGCGAGTGGGAATCCCCTCTCTGGGGCCAACGTCCTGACTTTC.

CDR3 loop: CASSGRSSTDTQYF. The CDR3 DNA sequence: TGTGCCAGCAGTGGGCGGAGTAGCACAGATACGCAGTATTTT. The rearrangement uses TRBV2 and TRBJ2-3; D is ambiguous. Germline lookup yields CDR1 SNHLY and CDR2 FYNNEI. This CDR3 is 14 amino acids long. V was trimmed by 4 bases and J by 0 bases, leaving 8 bases between them.

The chain links TRBV4-3 to TRBJ2-3; 8 nucleotides align to TRBD2. CDR3 length: 16 residues. The V gene's germline CDR1 is LGHNA and CDR2 YSLEER. Losses at the gene ends were 4 bases for V and 2 bases for J; bases not matched to a gene: 8. CDR3 DNA: TGCGCCAGCAGCCCAGGGGCGGGGGGCTACACAGATACGCAGTATTTT. It encodes CASSPGAGGYTDTQYF.

The genes are TRBV10-3 and TRBJ2-7; D is perhaps TRBD2 (5 bases). The end of the DNA aligns better with TRBJ2-5, so the J call may be wrong. Germline values: CDR1 ENHRY, CDR2 SYGVKD. This CDR3 has 12 residues. The CDR3 reads CAIADPGETQYF. The CDR3 DNA is TGTGCCATCGCCGACCCGGGGGAGACCCAGTACTTC.

CDR3 sequence (DNA): TGTGCCAGCAGCTTAGGATCAACGCTCACAGATACGCAGTATTTT. Amino acid sequence: CASSLGSTLTDTQYF. This chain connects TRBV7-2 to TRBJ2-3, with no clear D. This CDR3 contains 15 residues. Looked up from germline, CDR1 is SGHTA and CDR2 is FQGNSA. The V end was cut by 1 base, the J end by 2 bases, with 10 bases between. Using reference TRBV7-2 and TRBJ2-3 for the parts outside the CDR3, the full variable domain is GAGVSQSPSNKVTEKGKDVELRCDPISGHTALYWYRQSLGQGLEFLIYFQGNSAPDKSGLPSDRFSAERTGGSVSTLTIQRTQQEDSAVYLCASSLGSTLTDTQYFGPGTRLTVL.

This rearrangement joins TRBV9 to TRBJ1-2; perhaps TRBD1 as D (6 bases). The CDR3 is made up of 14 amino acids. The V end lost 5 bases, the J end lost 6 bases, and 17 bases lay between the germline ends. Germline CDR1 is SGDLS and CDR2 is YYNGEE. CDR3 in amino acids: CASRASGGADGYTF. Here the CDR3 DNA reads TGTGCCAGCAGGGCCAGTGGGGGCGCAGATGGCTACACCTTC.

This clonotype was recorded a few times. The gene calls are TRBV20-1 and TRBJ1-2, with TRBD1 matching over 9 bases. The CDR3 totals 15 residues. Germline CDR1 reads DFQATT; CDR2 reads SNEGSKA (reference sequence). V lost 5 bases, J lost 3 bases, and 10 bases stayed unmatched. The DNA for the CDR3 is TGCAGTGCTCGATCAAGGGACAGGGTTCACTATGGCTACACCTTC. This gives the protein CSARSRDRVHYGYTF.

This chain connects TRBV12-3 or TRBV12-4 to TRBJ2-1; D ambiguous. The CDR3 extends over 16 amino acids. V lost 5 bases, J lost 1 base, and 15 bases lay in between. The CDR3 DNA sequence: TGTGCCAGCAGTCGTCCGGGCCCCGGGTCCTACAATGAGCAGTTCTTC. This codes for CASSRPGPGSYNEQFF.

This sequence joins TRBV20-1 and TRBJ2-1, with D possibly matching TRBD2 (5 bases). V was trimmed by 3 bases and J by 3 bases, leaving 6 bases between them. Germline V lookup: CDR1 DFQATT, CDR2 SNEGSKA (reference sequence). The CDR3 extends over 12 amino acids. CDR3 coding DNA: TGCAGTGCTAGGGCGGGCTACAATGAGCAGTTCTTC. Translating it yields CSARAGYNEQFF.

This clonotype has just one count. The gene calls are TRBV10-3 and TRBJ2-3; the match to TRBD2 covers 7 bases. J was trimmed by 5 bases and V by 4 bases; bases with no gene match: 3. Germline CDR1 ENHRY, CDR2 SYGVKD. This CDR3 has 13 amino acids. The CDR3 DNA is TGTGCCATCAGTGTAGCGGGCGGAGATACGCAGTATTTT. It yields the protein CAISVAGGDTQYF.

The chain uses TRBV7-3 and TRBJ2-6; D remains unclear. In germline, CDR1 is SGHTA, CDR2 FQGTGA. The CDR3 is 14 amino acids. Trimming shortened V by 7 bases and J by 8 bases, and 15 bases separated the two germline ends. This CDR3 reads CASKDPGPPNVLTF. Here the CDR3 DNA reads TGTGCCAGCAAGGATCCGGGCCCCCCCAACGTCCTGACTTTC. The full variable domain, completed using reference TRBV7-3 and TRBJ2-6, is GAGVSQTPSNKVTEKGKYVELRCDPISGHTALYWYRQSLGQGPEFLIYFQGTGAADDSGLPNDRFFAVRPEGSVSTLKIQRTERGDSAVYLCASKDPGPPNVLTFGAGSRLTVL.

The chain carries TRBV27 and TRBJ2-5, with D unresolved. The J call is uncertain, as TRBJ2-7 better fits the DNA end. CDR1 MNHEY and CDR2 SMNVEV come from the germline V gene (reference sequence). The CDR3 runs to 13 residues. The CDR3: CASSLSLKREQYF. The CDR3 region has the DNA TGTGCCAGCAGTTTATCATTAAAGCGCGAGCAGTACTTC.

The chain is built from TRBV6-2 or TRBV6-3 and TRBJ2-2; D not resolved. CDR3 size: 19 residues. Germline loops: CDR1 MNHEY, CDR2 SVGEGT. The V gene lost 6 bases and the J gene lost 0 bases, with 23 bases spanning the gap. CDR3 region: CASSTLTFGQEPNTGELFF. CDR3 sequence (DNA): TGTGCCAGCAGCACACTAACGTTTGGCCAGGAGCCGAACACCGGGGAGCTGTTTTTT.

V gene TRBV12-3 or TRBV12-4 combines with J gene TRBJ2-5, with D possibly matching TRBD2 (6 bases). This CDR3 region has 17 residues. The V and J ends lost 5 bases and 3 bases respectively, with 22 bases between them. The CDR3 region is CASSPIFGTGEKETQYF. Here the CDR3 DNA reads TGTGCCAGCAGTCCCATCTTCGGAACGGGGGAGAAAGAGACCCAGTACTTC.

With respect to this clonotype: One end of the junction varies from germline; a read error may be responsible. The chain is built from TRBV10-3 and TRBJ2-7; D may correspond to TRBD1 or TRBD2 (5 bases each). The CDR3 sequence is 13 residues long. Germline CDR1 reads ENHRY; CDR2 reads SYGVKD. CDR3 loop: CAIREGLAEGQYF. The CDR3, as DNA: TGTGCCATCCGTGAGGGGTTAGCCGAGGGTCAGTACTTC.

The chain uses TRBV4-2 and TRBJ2-7, with 7 bases aligning to TRBD1. This CDR3 spans 16 amino acids. CDR1 and CDR2 (germline): LGHNA, YNFKEQ. Trimming took 3 bases from V and 6 from J; bases not matched to a gene: 14. CDR3: CASSHPLNRGSIEQYF. The CDR3 coding sequence is TGTGCCAGCAGCCACCCTCTCAACAGGGGTTCCATCGAGCAGTACTTC.

This clonotype showed up just a few times. V gene TRBV5-1 combines with J gene TRBJ2-1; 9 positions match TRBD1. This CDR3 is built from 18 residues. Germline CDR1 is SGHRS and CDR2 is YFSETQ. V shed 0 bases, J shed 0 bases, and the junction held 7 bases outside the gene matches. CDR3 loop: CASSLEGTGRSSYNEQFF. CDR3 DNA sequence: TGCGCCAGCAGCTTGGAGGGGACAGGGAGAAGCTCCTACAATGAGCAGTTCTTC.

This chain joins TRBV4-2 and TRBJ2-5; D possibly corresponds to TRBD2 (5 bases). The germline gives CDR1 LGHNA, CDR2 YNFKEQ. The CDR3 contains 14 residues. Deletions cut 4 bases from V and 7 bases from J, with 16 bases between. The CDR3 DNA reads as TGTGCCAGCAGCCTGTCCGAACTAGTACCGACCCAGTACTTC. This codes for CASSLSELVPTQYF.

The chain recombines TRBV6-5 with TRBJ2-7; D is uncertain. The V gene's germline CDR1 is MNHEY and CDR2 SVGAGI. This CDR3 has 14 amino acids. The V end lost 0 bases, the J end lost 0 bases, and 6 bases lay between the germline ends. CDR3 residues: CASSYSRTSYEQYF. Written as DNA, the CDR3 is TGTGCCAGCAGTTACTCCCGCACCTCCTACGAGCAGTACTTC.

With respect to this clonotype: Germline is not matched at one junction end, which may reflect a read error. The J gene is TRBJ2-3, the V gene TRBV7-6; D remains ambiguous. Germline values: CDR1 SGHVS, CDR2 FNYEAQ. The CDR3 has 12 residues. CDR3 nucleotides: TGTGCCTGCAGCCCTAACAGAGATACGCAGTATTTT. Encoded protein: CACSPNRDTQYF.